This T cell receptor (beta chain) is drawn from a study of tissue T cells after allogeneic stem cell transplantation. Study-wide context: Tissue samples with histologically apparent lymphocytes on H&E review were prioritized for sequencing. Whole-study results and caveats: Anatomically similar tissues had similar TCR repertoires within each patient. Only a limited share of tissue TCRs appeared in blood or spleen. This small cohort was clinically heterogeneous, and sampling depth was a limitation.

Sequencing was performed with immunoSEQ multiplex PCR; in TCRdb, only in-frame clones are kept and a portion is missing. The data show over 1,500 clones, 73% seen once. Turning to this clone: The antigen remains unidentified.

From germline, CDR1 is LGHDT and CDR2 YNNKEL (reference sequence). V shed 2 bases and J shed 2 bases, with 6 bases lying between them. The CDR3 extends over 13 amino acids. This chain links TRBV3-1 (or the pseudogene TRBV3-2) with TRBJ1-2; D may be TRBD1 (5 bases). The receptor was derived from a woman aged 18 to 55 with breast cancer. Sequenced material: esophagus tissue, taken at autopsy. CDR3 sequence (DNA): TGTGCCAGCAGCCAACAGGGAAACTATGGCTACACCTTC. It translates to CASSQQGNYGYTF.